This paragraph reports one T cell receptor beta chain. In the original workflow: Estimation of nucleated cell counts was performed using reference gene primer amplification. TCRdb keeps only in-frame clones here, not all; method: immunoSEQ multiplex PCR. V, J and clone size were drawn from that table, and D and trimming were deduced from the DNA. The table shows fewer than 55,000 clones, with 84% occurring only once. This CDR3 is built from 15 residues. Germline CDR1 and CDR2: SGHDN and FVKESK. The germline V and J ends were trimmed by 4 bases and 2 bases, with 12 bases remaining between them. The data were obtained in a study of blood T cell repertoires in COVID-19. Overall study: Specimens from acute and convalescent COVID-19 originated in the United States, Italy and Spain. From T cells, B-cell-depleted T cells, or PBMCs came the material, which was cDNA or gDNA.

The V call is TRBV14, the J call TRBJ2-1; possible D gene TRBD2, 6 bases. What was sequenced was peripheral blood. The TCR sequence derives from a man in his fifties or sixties with acute or convalescent COVID-19. For the CDR3, the DNA is TGTGCCAGCAGCCGGCGGGGTCTAACCTACAATGAGCAGTTCTTC. Translating gives CASSRRGLTYNEQFF.